Below, 29 T cell receptor beta chains from the same sample are listed, as sequenced in a study of PD-1 blockade in classical Hodgkin lymphoma. Specified time point: cycle 4 day 1 (C4D1), after more than five weeks of nivolumab. Following autologous stem cell transplantation, relapse occurred in every patient, and exposure to brentuximab vedotin varied. Clones were sequenced by immunoSEQ multiplex PCR, and TCRdb holds only the in-frame ones, with some missing. There are 99,000 or so clones in the sample; roughly 89% occur only once, and around 20% lies in the top ten. The specimen comprised peripheral blood mononuclear cells (PBMCs), sampled before the fourth cycle of nivolumab. These receptors came from a human donor with classical Hodgkin lymphoma.

The chain joins TRBV28 to TRBJ2-1; 7 nucleotides line up with TRBD2. This CDR3 has 14 residues. V dropped 4 bases and J dropped 3; count of bases not matched to a gene: 3. CDR1 and CDR2 from the germline V gene are MDHEN and SYDVKM. CDR3 protein: CASSWASGYNEQFF. In nucleotides, the CDR3 is TGTGCCAGCAGTTGGGCTAGCGGCTACAATGAGCAGTTCTTC.

The chain couples TRBV20-1 to TRBJ1-2, with D hard to call. Germline V gene data show CDR1 as DFQATT and CDR2 as SNEGSKA (reference sequence). With 1 base removed from V and 6 bases from J, the gap between germline ends came to 6 bases. There are 11 residues in the CDR3. CDR3 region: CSARGGDGYTF. The CDR3 region has the DNA TGCAGTGCTAGAGGAGGAGATGGCTACACCTTC.

This clone was seen only once. The V gene is TRBV27, the J gene TRBJ2-3, with 12 bases fitting TRBD2. Germline V lookup: CDR1 MNHEY, CDR2 SMNVEV (reference sequence). V gave up 2 bases and J gave up 5 bases; unmatched junction bases: 17. This CDR3 spans 20 amino acids. The CDR3 here is CASSLRIGRLAGGREDTQYF. CDR3 nucleotides: TGTGCCAGCAGTTTAAGGATCGGCCGTCTAGCGGGAGGGCGGGAAGATACGCAGTATTTT.

The chain carries TRBV15 and TRBJ2-2; the match to TRBD2 covers 7 bases. Per germline, CDR1 LNHNV and CDR2 YYDKDF (reference sequence). This CDR3 has 17 residues. After removal of 0 bases from V and 3 bases from J, the junction contained 7 bases not matched to a gene. CDR3 sequence: CATSRDWEGGYTGELFF. The CDR3 nucleotides are TGTGCCACCAGCAGAGACTGGGAGGGAGGATACACCGGGGAGCTGTTTTTT. Filled out from reference TRBV15 and TRBJ2-2, the complete variable domain reads DAMVIQNPRYQVTQFGKPVTLSCSQTLNHNVMYWYQQKSSQAPKLLFHYYDKDFNNEADTPDNFQSRRPNTSFCFLDIRSPGLGDTAMYLCATSRDWEGGYTGELFFGEGSRLTVL.

V and J are TRBV7-2 and TRBJ2-7; D call uncertain. The CDR3 has 13 residues. Germline V gene sequence: CDR1 SGHTA, CDR2 FQGNSA. Trimming pared 5 bases from V and 3 bases from J, leaving 11 bases between. The CDR3 region has the DNA TGTGCCAGCAGCCCGGACGGATTCTACGAGCAGTACTTC. This codes for CASSPDGFYEQYF.

The CDR3 loop is CASSSGLAYEQYF. CDR3 sequence (DNA): TGTGCCAGCAGCTCGGGACTAGCCTACGAGCAGTACTTC. The V and J genes are TRBV7-8 and TRBJ2-7, with TRBD2 matching over 8 bases. The CDR3 loop spans 13 amino acids. Germline V lookup: CDR1 SGHVS, CDR2 FQNEAQ. J lost 2 bases, V lost 4 bases, and 1 base had no gene match.

The chain employs TRBV6-1 and TRBJ1-3; tentative D call: TRBD1 (6 bases). CDR3 length: 13 amino acids. Germline V gene lookup returns CDR1 MNHNS and CDR2 SASEGT. The V end was cut by 4 bases, the J end by 5 bases, with 9 bases between. CDR3 nucleotide sequence: TGTGCCAGCAGTGCGGACAGTAGAAACACCATATATTTT. It encodes CASSADSRNTIYF.

DNA of the CDR3: TGTGCCAGCTCACCACCAGCGGGCACCGGGGAGCTGTTTTTT. This gives the protein CASSPPAGTGELFF. The rearrangement uses TRBV18 and TRBJ2-2; a possible D gene is TRBD2 (6 bases). This CDR3 has 14 residues. The V gene lost 0 bases and the J gene lost 4 bases, with 6 bases spanning the gap. Germline CDR1 reads KGHSH; CDR2 reads LQKENI.

The chain combines TRBV28 with TRBJ1-4; 10 bases align to TRBD1. CDR1 MDHEN and CDR2 SYDVKM come from the germline V gene. V dropped 4 bases and J dropped 5; count of bases not matched to a gene: 4. The CDR3 covers 15 residues. The DNA of the CDR3 is TGTGCCAGCAGTTCCTCGGGACAGGGGAATGAAAAACTGTTTTTT. Protein: CASSSSGQGNEKLFF.

The J gene is TRBJ1-5, the V gene TRBV5-1, with D unresolved. Germline CDR1 is SGHRS and CDR2 is YFSETQ. V dropped 0 bases and J dropped 0 bases, with 7 bases sitting between them. The CDR3 is 15 residues long. CDR3 in DNA: TGCGCCAGCAGCTTGGACGGGATTAGCAATCAGCCCCAGCATTTT. Translating gives CASSLDGISNQPQHF. Supplemented by reference TRBV5-1 and TRBJ1-5, the full variable domain reads KAGVTQTPRYLIKTRGQQVTLSCSPISGHRSVSWYQQTPGQGLQFLFEYFSETQRNKGNFPGRFSGRQFSNSRSEMNVSTLELGDSALYLCASSLDGISNQPQHFGDGTRLSIL.

The chain combines TRBV25-1 with TRBJ2-2; 8 bases align to TRBD1. This CDR3 contains 14 residues. Germline loops: CDR1 MGHDK, CDR2 SYGVNS. V lost 6 bases, J lost 6 bases, and 6 bases stayed unmatched. This chain's CDR3 is CASRETGEAGELFF. The CDR3 DNA sequence: TGTGCCAGCAGAGAGACAGGGGAGGCCGGGGAGCTGTTTTTT. The complete variable domain, with remaining parts taken from reference TRBV25-1 and TRBJ2-2, reads EADIYQTPRYLVIGTGKKITLECSQTMGHDKMYWYQQDPGMELHLIHYSYGVNSTEKGDLSSESTVSRIRTEHFPLTLESARPSHTSQYLCASRETGEAGELFFGEGSRLTVL.

The rearrangement uses TRBV5-4 and TRBJ2-6; TRBD1 agrees at 10 bases. With V trimmed by 4 bases and J by 2 bases, 12 bases remained unmatched. Per the germline V gene, CDR1 is SGHNT and CDR2 is YYREEE (reference sequence). The CDR3 extends over 19 amino acids. The CDR3 DNA reads TGTGCCAGCAGCCCGGGGCTCGGGACAGGGGAACCTGGGGCCAACGTCCTGACTTTC. Protein sequence: CASSPGLGTGEPGANVLTF.

The DNA for the CDR3 is TGTGCCAGCAGCTTAAAACTGGGGGGCTATGGCTACACCTTC. This gives the protein CASSLKLGGYGYTF. The V gene is TRBV7-9, the J gene TRBJ1-2; weak D call: TRBD1 (5 bases). The CDR3 runs to 14 residues. V gave up 2 bases and J gave up 4 bases, with 11 bases separating them. Looked up from germline, CDR1 is SEHNR and CDR2 is FQNEAQ (reference sequence).

V gene TRBV7-9 combines with J gene TRBJ2-5; D assignment may be TRBD1 or TRBD2 (5 bases each). The CDR3 has 15 residues. The germline V and J ends were trimmed by 5 bases and 1 base, with 14 bases remaining between them. CDR1 SEHNR and CDR2 FQNEAQ come from the germline V gene (reference sequence). CDR3 coding DNA: TGTGCCAGCAGCGAAATAGGGACGCTCCAAGAGACCCAGTACTTC. Encoded protein: CASSEIGTLQETQYF. Complete variable domain (other parts from reference TRBV7-9 and TRBJ2-5): DTGVSQNPRHKITKRGQNVTFRCDPISEHNRLYWYRQTLGQGPEFLTYFQNEAQLEKSRLLSDRFSAERPKGSFSTLEIQRTEQGDSAMYLCASSEIGTLQETQYFGPGTRLLVL.

The J gene is TRBJ1-5, the V gene TRBV25-1; 8 positions match TRBD1. There are 13 residues in the CDR3. Germline CDR1 is MGHDK and CDR2 is SYGVNS. With V trimmed by 6 bases and J by 2 bases, 0 bases remained unmatched. The CDR3 DNA sequence: TGTGCCAGCAGGGGACAGGGCAATCAGCCCCAGCATTTT. This encodes CASRGQGNQPQHF.

The V and J genes are TRBV5-1 and TRBJ1-4; possible D gene TRBD1, 5 bases. The ends were cut back, 0 bases at V and 7 bases at J, with 13 bases in the middle. The CDR3 consists of 15 residues. Germline V gives CDR1 SGHRS, CDR2 YFSETQ. The CDR3 protein is CASSLGQGRLEKLFF. The CDR3 DNA reads as TGCGCCAGCAGCTTGGGGCAGGGTAGGCTTGAAAAACTGTTTTTT.

The genes are TRBV29-1 and TRBJ2-7; D gene unclear. Germline CDR1 and CDR2: SQVTM and ANQGSEA. The V gene lost 3 bases and the J gene lost 6 bases, with 15 bases spanning the gap. CDR3 length equals 13 residues. The CDR3 nucleotides are TGCAGCGTTGATGGGTGGATTGATGGCGAGCAGTACTTC. Protein sequence: CSVDGWIDGEQYF.

V usage is TRBV7-2 and J usage is TRBJ1-5; D gene ambiguous. Germline CDR1 and CDR2: SGHTA and FQGNSA. The CDR3 loop spans 15 amino acids. The V end lost 3 bases, the J end lost 6 bases, and 15 bases lay between the germline ends. CDR3 amino acids: CASSFTPDSSQPQHF. CDR3 DNA sequence: TGTGCCAGCAGCTTCACCCCCGACTCCAGTCAGCCCCAGCATTTT.

DNA of the CDR3: TGCGCCAGCAGTGAATGGCTAGCGGGTAACAATGAGCAGTTCTTC. Its protein is CASSEWLAGNNEQFF. The V call is TRBV10-2, the J call TRBJ2-1; 8 nucleotides agree with TRBD2. Per the germline V gene, CDR1 is WSHSY and CDR2 is SAAADI. The J segment lost 5 bases and the V segment lost 3 bases, leaving 6 bases of the junction unmatched. The CDR3 has 15 amino acids.

The chain uses TRBV29-1 and TRBJ2-5; 7 nucleotides agree with TRBD2. The germline V gene has CDR1 SQVTM and CDR2 ANQGSEA. The CDR3 sequence is 13 residues long. V was clipped by 1 base and J by 4 bases; unmatched bases: 3. The CDR3 DNA follows: TGCAGCGTTGAAGCTAGCGGAGTAGAGACCCAGTACTTC. As protein: CSVEASGVETQYF.

The V call is TRBV7-6, the J call TRBJ1-2; no clear D gene. With 1 base removed from V and 1 base from J, the gap between germline ends came to 10 bases. This CDR3 spans 15 amino acids. Germline assignment: CDR1 SGHVS and CDR2 FNYEAQ. The CDR3 nucleotides are TGTGCCAGCAGCTTAGTTAGCGCAATTAACTATGGCTACACCTTC. This codes for CASSLVSAINYGYTF. The full variable domain, rest sourced from reference TRBV7-6 and TRBJ1-2, is GAGVSQSPRYKVTKRGQDVALRCDPISGHVSLYWYRQALGQGPEFLTYFNYEAQQDKSGLPNDRFSAERPEGSISTLTIQRTEQRDSAMYRCASSLVSAINYGYTFGSGTRLTVV.

The chain couples TRBV27 to TRBJ1-2; a possible D gene is TRBD1 (6 bases). Germline assignment: CDR1 MNHEY and CDR2 SMNVEV (reference sequence). Trimming cost V 1 base and J 8 bases, with 14 bases left between them. The CDR3 extends over 14 amino acids. The CDR3 sequence: CASSLLGGGGGYTF. Written as DNA, the CDR3 is TGTGCCAGCAGTTTATTAGGTGGGGGCGGAGGCTACACCTTC.

V and J are TRBV6-5 and TRBJ1-2, with 8 bases aligning to TRBD1. The CDR3 has 15 amino acids. The germline V gene has CDR1 MNHEY and CDR2 SVGAGI. The J segment lost 5 bases and the V segment lost 2 bases, leaving 7 bases of the junction unmatched. The CDR3 reads CASSYARTGKYGYTF. Written as DNA, the CDR3 is TGTGCCAGCAGTTACGCCAGGACAGGGAAGTATGGCTACACCTTC.

The V call is TRBV7-7, the J call TRBJ1-5; D is unresolved. Trimming took off 7 bases at V and 6 bases at J, with 4 bases between the two ends. This CDR3 region has 10 residues. CDR1 SSHAT and CDR2 FNYEAQ come from the germline V gene (reference sequence). CDR3 sequence: CASNPQPQHF. CDR3 coding DNA: TGTGCCAGCAATCCTCAGCCCCAGCATTTT. Complete variable domain (other parts from reference TRBV7-7 and TRBJ1-5): GAGVSQSPRYKVTKRGQDVTLRCDPISSHATLYWYQQALGQGPEFLTYFNYEAQPDKSGLPSDRFSAERPEGSISTLTIQRTEQRDSAMYRCASNPQPQHFGDGTRLSIL.

This chain uses TRBV7-9 with TRBJ1-2, with D uncertain. CDR1 and CDR2 (germline): SEHNR, FQNEAQ (reference sequence). The CDR3 is made up of 15 amino acids. The V end lost 7 bases, the J end lost 4 bases, and 19 bases lay between the germline ends. CDR3 nucleotides: TGTGCCAGCACCATAGCAGCGGGGAAACCCTATGGCTACACCTTC. Translated, it gives CASTIAAGKPYGYTF.

This rearrangement joins TRBV5-6 to TRBJ2-5; D gene ambiguous. This CDR3 is built from 13 residues. V lost 3 bases and J lost 5, with 11 bases in between. Looked up from germline, CDR1 is SGHDT and CDR2 is YYEEEE. CDR3 residues: CASSSWSRETQYF. CDR3 nucleotide sequence: TGTGCCAGCAGCTCTTGGTCGCGGGAGACCCAGTACTTC. Filled out from reference TRBV5-6 and TRBJ2-5, the complete variable domain reads DAGVTQSPTHLIKTRGQQVTLRCSPKSGHDTVSWYQQALGQGPQFIFQYYEEEERQRGNFPDRFSGHQFPNYSSELNVNALLLGDSALYLCASSSWSRETQYFGPGTRLLVL.

The chain is built from TRBV30 and TRBJ2-7; 13 nucleotides align to TRBD2. CDR1 and CDR2 (germline): GTSNPN, SVGIG (reference sequence). V was pared by 0 bases and J by 7 bases, with 6 bases of the junction left unmatched. This CDR3 has 15 amino acids. The CDR3 loop reads CAWSVRELAGGEQYF. The DNA for the CDR3 is TGTGCCTGGAGTGTACGTGAACTAGCGGGAGGGGAGCAGTACTTC.

This chain uses TRBV10-3 with TRBJ1-1; TRBD1 matches at 7 bases. CDR1 and CDR2 from the germline V gene are ENHRY and SYGVKD. The CDR3 is made up of 12 amino acids. The CDR3: CASGQPNTEAFF. The CDR3 nucleotides read TGTGCTTCGGGACAGCCGAACACTGAAGCTTTCTTT.

This chain uses TRBV11-3 with TRBJ2-7, with 7 bases that match TRBD1. CDR3 length equals 14 residues. V lost 5 bases and J lost 5; bases outside the gene matches: 9. Germline CDR1 and CDR2: SGHNT and YENEEA. CDR3 nucleotide sequence: TGTGCCAGCAGCACACAGGGGAATCCGAACGAGCAGTACTTC. Its translation: CASSTQGNPNEQYF.